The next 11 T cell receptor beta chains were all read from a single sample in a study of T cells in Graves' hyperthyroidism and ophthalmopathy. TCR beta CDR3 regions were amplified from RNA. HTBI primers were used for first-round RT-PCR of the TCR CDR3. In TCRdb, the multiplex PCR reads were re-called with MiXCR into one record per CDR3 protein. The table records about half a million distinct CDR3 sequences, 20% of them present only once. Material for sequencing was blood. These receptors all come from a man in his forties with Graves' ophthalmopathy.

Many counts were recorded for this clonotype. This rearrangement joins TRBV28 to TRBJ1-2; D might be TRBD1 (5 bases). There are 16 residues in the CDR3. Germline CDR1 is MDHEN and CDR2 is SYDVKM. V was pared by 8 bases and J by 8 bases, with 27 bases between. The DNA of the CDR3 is TGTGCCAGCCGCCTGGAAGGGGCCGGGGGGGTACGAGGCTACACCTTC. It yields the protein CASRLEGAGGVRGYTF.

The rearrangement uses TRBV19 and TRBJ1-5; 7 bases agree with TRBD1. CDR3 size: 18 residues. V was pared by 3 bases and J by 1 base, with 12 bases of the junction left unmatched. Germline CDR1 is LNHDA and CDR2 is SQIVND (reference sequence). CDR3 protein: CASSMVRTGALSNQPQHF. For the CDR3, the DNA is TGTGCCAGTAGTATGGTAAGGACAGGAGCTCTGAGCAATCAGCCCCAGCATTTT.

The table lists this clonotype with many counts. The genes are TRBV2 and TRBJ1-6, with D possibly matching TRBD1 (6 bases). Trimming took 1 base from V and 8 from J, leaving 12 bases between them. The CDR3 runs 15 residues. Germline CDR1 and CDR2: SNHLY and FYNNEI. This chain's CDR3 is CASSEGQAMDSPLHF. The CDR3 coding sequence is TGTGCCAGCAGTGAAGGACAGGCAATGGATTCACCCCTCCACTTT.

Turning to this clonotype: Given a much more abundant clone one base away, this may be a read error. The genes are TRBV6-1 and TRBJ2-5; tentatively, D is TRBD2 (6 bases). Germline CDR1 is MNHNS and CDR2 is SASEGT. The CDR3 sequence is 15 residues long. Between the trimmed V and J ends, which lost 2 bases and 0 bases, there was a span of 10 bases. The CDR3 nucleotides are TGTGCCAGCAGTGAACTAGCGACCCACCAAGAGACCCAGTACTTC. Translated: CASSELATHQETQYF.

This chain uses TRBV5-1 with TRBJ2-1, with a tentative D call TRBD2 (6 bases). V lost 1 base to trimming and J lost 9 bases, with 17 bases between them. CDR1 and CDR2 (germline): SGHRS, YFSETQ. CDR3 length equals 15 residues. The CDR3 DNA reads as TGCGCCAGCAGCTTGCTGCAGGGCGGGATCGGTGAGCAGTTCTTC. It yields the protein CASSLLQGGIGEQFF.

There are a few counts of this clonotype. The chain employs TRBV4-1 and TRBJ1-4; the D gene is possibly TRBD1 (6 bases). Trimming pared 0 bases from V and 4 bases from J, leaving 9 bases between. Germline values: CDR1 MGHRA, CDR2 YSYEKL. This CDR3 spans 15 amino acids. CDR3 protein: CASSQDTGFNEKLFF. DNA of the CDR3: TGCGCCAGCAGCCAAGATACAGGGTTTAATGAAAAACTGTTTTTT.

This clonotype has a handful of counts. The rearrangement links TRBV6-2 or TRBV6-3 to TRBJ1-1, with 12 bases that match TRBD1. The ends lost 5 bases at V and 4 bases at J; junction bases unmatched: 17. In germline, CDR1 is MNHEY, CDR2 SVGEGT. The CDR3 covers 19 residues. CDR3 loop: CASSDSGTGGLISFTEAFF. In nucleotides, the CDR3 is TGTGCCAGCAGTGATTCGGGGACAGGGGGCCTTATATCATTCACTGAAGCTTTCTTT.

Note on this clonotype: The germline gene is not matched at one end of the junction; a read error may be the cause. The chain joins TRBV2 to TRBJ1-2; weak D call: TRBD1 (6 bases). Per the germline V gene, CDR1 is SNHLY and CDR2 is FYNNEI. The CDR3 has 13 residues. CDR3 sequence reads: CACSPDSNYGYTF. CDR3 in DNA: TGTGCCTGCAGCCCGGACAGCAACTATGGCTACACCTTC.

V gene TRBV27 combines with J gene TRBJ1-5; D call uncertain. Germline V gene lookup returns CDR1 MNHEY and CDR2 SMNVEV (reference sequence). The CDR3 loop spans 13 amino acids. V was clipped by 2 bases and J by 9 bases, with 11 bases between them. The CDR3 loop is CASSLREGRPQHF. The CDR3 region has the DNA TGTGCCAGCAGTTTAAGGGAAGGTCGGCCCCAGCATTTT.

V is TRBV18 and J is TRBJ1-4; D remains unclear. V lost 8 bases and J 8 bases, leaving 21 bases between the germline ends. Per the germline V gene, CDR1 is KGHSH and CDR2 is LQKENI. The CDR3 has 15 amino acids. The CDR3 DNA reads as TGTGCCAGCGCCACGGACTCGGGCCGAAGCGAAAAACTGTTTTTT. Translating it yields CASATDSGRSEKLFF.

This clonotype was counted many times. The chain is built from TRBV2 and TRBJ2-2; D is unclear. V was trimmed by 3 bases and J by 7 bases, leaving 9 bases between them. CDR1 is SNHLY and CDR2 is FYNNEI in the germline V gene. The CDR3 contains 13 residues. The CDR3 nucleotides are TGTGCCAGCAGTGATAGGCTGGGCGGGGAGCTGTTTTTT. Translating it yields CASSDRLGGELFF.